The 13 T cell receptor beta chains listed next were all sequenced from one sample in a study of blood T cell repertoires in COVID-19 (TCRdb year 2020). The library was produced with the immunoSEQ multiplex PCR assay. TCRdb took this table from immuneACCESS and kept in-frame rearrangements with V and J called. Such tables lack part of the clones; where checked against another copy, unresolved V genes explain under half of the gap, and the rest is unexplained. Present in this sample are under 200,000 clones, over 75% of which were seen just once. The ten largest clones capture roughly 0.82% of the sample. The specimen was PBMCs or T cells enriched from blood (not recorded which). These TCRs come from a woman between 18 and 30 years old who had recovered from COVID-19.

This chain connects TRBV12-3 or TRBV12-4 to TRBJ2-1; no clear D. The CDR3 covers 10 residues. Deletions cut 5 bases from V and 11 bases from J, with 7 bases between. CDR3 nucleotides: TGTGCCAGCAGTATTCAGAAGCAGTTCTTC. Its translation: CASSIQKQFF.

The rearrangement links TRBV30 to TRBJ2-3; 7 bases are a match to TRBD2. V was pared by 2 bases and J by 1 base, with 3 bases of the junction left unmatched. Germline V lookup: CDR1 GTSNPN, CDR2 SVGIG (reference sequence). This CDR3 comprises 14 residues. The CDR3 protein is CAWSSTSGTDTQYF. The CDR3 region has the DNA TGTGCCTGGAGTTCTACTAGCGGCACAGATACGCAGTATTTT.

CDR3 DNA: TGTGCCAGCAGCCAAGACGCGAATGAAAAACTGTTTTTT. It encodes CASSQDANEKLFF. The genes are TRBV3-1 (or the pseudogene TRBV3-2) and TRBJ1-4; D unresolved. Germline-derived CDR1 and CDR2 are LGHDT and YNNKEL (reference sequence). This CDR3 region has 13 residues. The V gene lost 0 bases and the J gene lost 5 bases, with 4 bases spanning the gap.

The rearrangement links TRBV13 to TRBJ2-3; D perhaps matches TRBD1 (6 bases). Looked up from germline, CDR1 is PRHDT and CDR2 is FYEKMQ (reference sequence). CDR3 length: 15 amino acids. V shed 0 bases and J shed 3 bases, with 10 bases lying between them. CDR3 bases: TGTGCCAGCAGCTTAGGCCTACAGGGAACAGATACGCAGTATTTT. Translation gives CASSLGLQGTDTQYF.

The V and J genes are TRBV28 and TRBJ1-6; the D gene is possibly TRBD1 (5 bases). V shed 5 bases and J shed 3 bases, with 8 bases lying between them. The CDR3 runs 14 residues. CDR1 and CDR2 from the germline V gene are MDHEN and SYDVKM. CDR3 in amino acids: CASSPGGYNSPLHF. CDR3 coding DNA: TGTGCCAGCAGTCCGGGGGGCTATAATTCACCCCTCCACTTT.

V usage is TRBV27 and J usage is TRBJ2-7, with TRBD1 matching 8 bases. Germline assignment: CDR1 MNHEY and CDR2 SMNVEV (reference sequence). Trimming removed 8 bases from V and 5 bases from J; junction bases left unmatched: 14. The CDR3 runs 15 residues. The CDR3 DNA reads TGTGCCAGCGCACACATGACAGGGGAGATGAACGAGCAGTACTTC. Amino acid sequence: CASAHMTGEMNEQYF.

The chain uses TRBV10-2 and TRBJ2-5, with 9 bases identical to TRBD2. Germline V lookup: CDR1 WSHSY, CDR2 SAAADI. V lost 3 bases to trimming and J lost 1 base; unmatched junction nucleotides: 6. The CDR3 spans 16 residues. The CDR3 reads CASSEGTSNFQETQYF. CDR3 DNA: TGCGCCAGCAGTGAAGGGACTAGCAACTTCCAAGAGACCCAGTACTTC.

The table lists this clone with a few counts. This sequence joins TRBV23-1 and TRBJ1-1, with a weak D call TRBD1 (5 bases). TRBV23-1 is an open reading frame whose function is uncertain. V lost 6 bases, J lost 0 bases, and 20 bases lay in between. The CDR3 loop spans 17 amino acids. The CDR3 DNA reads as TGCGCCAGCAGCCAACAGGCAGGGAATCAGGTGAACACTGAAGCTTTCTTT. Protein product: CASSQQAGNQVNTEAFF.

The chain has TRBV5-1 and TRBJ2-4; 8 nucleotides align to TRBD2. Germline CDR1 reads SGHRS; CDR2 reads YFSETQ. J was trimmed by 6 bases and V by 0 bases; bases with no gene match: 5. The CDR3 is 15 residues long. In DNA, the CDR3 is TGCGCCAGCAGCTTGGATACTAGCGGAGGAAACATTCAGTACTTC. It codes for CASSLDTSGGNIQYF.

The V and J genes are TRBV4-3 and TRBJ1-2; 7 bases fit TRBD1. The CDR3 is made up of 15 amino acids. Germline lookup yields CDR1 LGHNA and CDR2 YSLEER. V lost 1 base, J lost 4 bases, and 6 bases stayed unmatched. The CDR3 is CASSQAEDRSYGYTF. The CDR3 DNA is TGCGCCAGCAGCCAAGCAGAGGACAGGTCCTATGGCTACACCTTC.

The chain combines TRBV18 with TRBJ1-4, with no clear D. Germline loops: CDR1 KGHSH, CDR2 LQKENI. CDR3 length: 14 amino acids. V was cut by 3 bases and J by 4 bases, with 9 bases left in between. The CDR3 DNA follows: TGTGCCAGCTCACCGGGCGCCTTTAATGAAAAACTGTTTTTT. It specifies CASSPGAFNEKLFF. Combining the CDR3 with reference TRBV18 and TRBJ1-4 gives the whole variable domain NAGVMQNPRHLVRRRGQEARLRCSPMKGHSHVYWYRQLPEEGLKFMVYLQKENIIDESGMPKERFSAEFPKEGPSILRIQQVVRGDSAAYFCASSPGAFNEKLFFGSGTQLSVL.

This chain links TRBV7-9 with TRBJ2-1; D is undetermined. Between the trimmed V and J ends, which lost 1 base and 0 bases, there was a span of 4 bases. This CDR3 spans 14 amino acids. CDR1 and CDR2 from the germline V gene are SEHNR and FQNEAQ (reference sequence). The DNA for the CDR3 is TGTGCCAGCAGCTTAGTTAGCTCCTACAATGAGCAGTTCTTC. Translating gives CASSLVSSYNEQFF.

V and J are TRBV29-1 and TRBJ2-7; 10 nucleotides agree with TRBD2. V shed 6 bases, J shed 3 bases, and the junction held 5 bases outside the gene matches. CDR1 is SQVTM and CDR2 is ANQGSEA in the germline V gene. This CDR3 has 13 amino acids. DNA of the CDR3: TGCAGCGTCGGACTAGCGGAACACTACGAGCAGTACTTC. Protein sequence: CSVGLAEHYEQYF.